This T cell receptor (beta chain) was captured in a study of human versus mouse CDR3 diversity and MHC coevolution. The CDR3 extends over 18 amino acids. V dropped 3 bases and J dropped 2; count of bases not matched to a gene: 12. Germline loops: CDR1 SGHNT, CDR2 YYREEE (reference sequence). Repertoires were generated with immunoSEQ multiplex PCR, while TCRdb's copy carries only in-frame clones and drops some. In the table there are about 80,000 clones, just over 90% of which are singletons. The J gene is TRBJ2-1, the V gene TRBV5-4; TRBD2 matches at 9 bases. The clonotype comes from a person aged 30-70 years in good health. Specimen: naive CD4+ T cells from blood. Subset here: CD45RO-negative CD62L-positive naive CD4 T cells. Written as DNA, the CDR3 is TGTGCCAGCAGCTCCGGGGGTAGCGGGAGATTCACCTACAATGAGCAGTTCTTC. It translates to CASSSGGSGRFTYNEQFF. The full variable domain, its missing parts supplied by reference TRBV5-4 and TRBJ2-1, is ETGVTQSPTHLIKTRGQQVTLRCSSQSGHNTVSWYQQALGQGPQFIFQYYREEENGRGNFPPRFSGLQFPNYSSELNVNALELDDSALYLCASSSGGSGRFTYNEQFFGPGTRLTVL.